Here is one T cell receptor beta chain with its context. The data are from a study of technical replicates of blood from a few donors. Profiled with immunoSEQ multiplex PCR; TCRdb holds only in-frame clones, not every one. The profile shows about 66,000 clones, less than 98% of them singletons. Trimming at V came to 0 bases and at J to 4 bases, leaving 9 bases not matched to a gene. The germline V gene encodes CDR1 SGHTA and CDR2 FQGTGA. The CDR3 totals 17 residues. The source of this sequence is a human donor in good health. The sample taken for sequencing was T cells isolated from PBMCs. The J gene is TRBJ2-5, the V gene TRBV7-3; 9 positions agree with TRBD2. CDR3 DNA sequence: TGTGCCAGCAGCTTAACGGTGGCGGGAGGGCCTTTAGAGACCCAGTACTTC. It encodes CASSLTVAGGPLETQYF.